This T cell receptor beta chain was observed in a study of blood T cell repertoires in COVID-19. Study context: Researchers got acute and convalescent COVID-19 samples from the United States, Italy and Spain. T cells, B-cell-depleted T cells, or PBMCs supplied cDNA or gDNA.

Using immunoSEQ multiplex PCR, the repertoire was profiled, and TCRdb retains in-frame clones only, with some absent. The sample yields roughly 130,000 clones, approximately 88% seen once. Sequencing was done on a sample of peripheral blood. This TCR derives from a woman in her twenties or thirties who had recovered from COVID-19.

The CDR3 region has the DNA TGTGCCAGCTCACCAGACAACAGAGTGAACACTGAAGCTTTCTTT. This codes for CASSPDNRVNTEAFF. V usage is TRBV18 and J usage is TRBJ1-1; D is uncertain. This CDR3 has 15 residues. V dropped 2 bases and J dropped 0 bases, with 10 bases sitting between them. CDR1 KGHSH and CDR2 LQKENI come from the germline V gene.